A single sample gave rise to the 10 T cell receptor beta chains below, sequenced in a study of OX40 agonist ivuxolimab in advanced cancers. Method: immunoSEQ multiplex PCR; TCRdb's copy keeps in-frame clones and lacks some. The table records 75,000 to 100,000 clones, 70% to 90% of them present only once. Specimen: CD4+ or CD8+ T cells sorted from blood, collected in a trial of the OX40 agonist ivuxolimab. The receptors were sampled from an adult with an advanced solid tumor such as melanoma, head and neck, liver or kidney cancer.

J is TRBJ1-2 and V is TRBV4-1; possibly TRBD1 for D (6 bases). Germline V gene data show CDR1 as MGHRA and CDR2 as YSYEKL. CDR3 length: 20 residues. The V gene lost 0 bases and the J gene lost 4 bases, with 27 bases spanning the gap. DNA for the CDR3: TGCGCCAGCAGCCAAGAACCACCCACTGGACAGTTAAGTAGGCGCTATGGCTACACCTTC. Translated: CASSQEPPTGQLSRRYGYTF.

The V gene is TRBV6-5, the J gene TRBJ2-5, with TRBD1 matching 9 bases. This CDR3 comprises 13 residues. Germline V gene lookup returns CDR1 MNHEY and CDR2 SVGAGI. V shed 6 bases, J shed 5 bases, and the junction held 4 bases outside the gene matches. CDR3 in amino acids: CASRFGQGETQYF. The CDR3, as DNA: TGTGCCAGCAGATTCGGACAGGGGGAGACCCAGTACTTC.

V and J are TRBV6-5 and TRBJ2-1; 7 bases line up with TRBD2. Germline assignment: CDR1 MNHEY and CDR2 SVGAGI. The V gene end was trimmed by 4 bases and the J gene end by 0 bases; junction bases not matched to a gene: 3. The CDR3 contains 15 residues. In DNA, the CDR3 is TGTGCCAGCAGTTCATCGGGGGGCTCCTACAATGAGCAGTTCTTC. It encodes CASSSSGGSYNEQFF.

This clone was counted only a few times. This CDR3 reads CASSSPGTGGYEQYF. In DNA form, the CDR3 reads TGTGCCAGCAGCTCCCCCGGGACAGGGGGCTACGAGCAGTACTTC. The chain recombines TRBV11-3 with TRBJ2-7; TRBD1 matches 11 bases. The CDR3 runs 15 residues. Trimming removed 4 bases from V and 3 bases from J; junction bases left unmatched: 5. From germline, CDR1 is SGHNT and CDR2 YENEEA.

This chain connects TRBV29-1 to TRBJ2-7; no clear D gene. Trimming cost V 0 bases and J 5 bases, with 8 bases left between them. Germline CDR1 is SQVTM and CDR2 is ANQGSEA. The length of the CDR3 is 12 residues. CDR3 DNA sequence: TGCAGCGTTGAAGAAGTGTTCAACGAGCAGTACTTC. Protein sequence: CSVEEVFNEQYF.

The J gene is TRBJ2-5, the V gene TRBV25-1, with D hard to call. V lost 3 bases to trimming and J lost 4 bases, with 6 bases between them. CDR1 and CDR2 from the germline V gene are MGHDK and SYGVNS. The CDR3 spans 12 residues. The CDR3 sequence is CASSELRETQYF. The CDR3, as DNA: TGTGCCAGCAGTGAGTTGCGAGAGACCCAGTACTTC.

In nucleotides, the CDR3 is TGCGCCAGCAGCTTGGGACAGTTTAGTGAAAAACTGTTTTTT. Amino acid sequence: CASSLGQFSEKLFF. This chain joins TRBV5-1 and TRBJ1-4, with a possible D match to TRBD1 (5 bases). CDR3 length: 14 amino acids. Between the trimmed V and J ends, which lost 0 bases and 7 bases, there was a span of 10 bases. Germline lookup yields CDR1 SGHRS and CDR2 YFSETQ.

To note about this clone: This same CDR3 is encoded by further DNA sequences in the sample. The chain joins TRBV18 to TRBJ1-1; the match to TRBD1 covers 10 bases. The CDR3 runs to 14 residues. From germline, CDR1 is KGHSH and CDR2 LQKENI. V lost 2 bases to trimming and J lost 5 bases; unmatched junction nucleotides: 2. CDR3 in amino acids: CASSPGQGGTEAFF. The CDR3 region has the DNA TGTGCCAGCTCACCAGGACAGGGGGGGACTGAAGCTTTCTTT.

The chain is built from TRBV7-2 and TRBJ1-4, with D unclear. With 1 base removed from V and 7 bases from J, the gap between germline ends came to 7 bases. Per germline, CDR1 SGHTA and CDR2 FQGNSA. This CDR3 has 13 residues. The chain's CDR3 is CASSLGGVEKLFF. The CDR3 coding sequence is TGTGCCAGCAGCTTAGGAGGCGTTGAAAAACTGTTTTTT.

The rearrangement links TRBV6-1 to TRBJ1-5; D gene ambiguous. The germline V and J ends were trimmed by 2 bases and 1 base, with 6 bases remaining between them. Looked up from germline, CDR1 is MNHNS and CDR2 is SASEGT. This CDR3 spans 14 amino acids. The CDR3 here is CASSELGSNQPQHF. CDR3 DNA: TGTGCCAGCAGTGAATTGGGGAGCAATCAGCCCCAGCATTTT.